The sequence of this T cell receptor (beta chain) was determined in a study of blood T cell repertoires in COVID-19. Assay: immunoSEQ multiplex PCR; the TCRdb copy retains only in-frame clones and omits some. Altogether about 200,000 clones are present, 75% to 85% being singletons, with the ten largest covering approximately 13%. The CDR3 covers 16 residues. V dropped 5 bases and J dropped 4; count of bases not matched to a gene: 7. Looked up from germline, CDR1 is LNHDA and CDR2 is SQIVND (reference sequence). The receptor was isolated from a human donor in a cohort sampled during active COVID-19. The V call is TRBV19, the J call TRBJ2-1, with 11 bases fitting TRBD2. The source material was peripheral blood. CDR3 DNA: TGTGCCAGTAGTTTTACTAGCGGGAGACCTTACAATGAGCAGTTCTTC. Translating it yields CASSFTSGRPYNEQFF. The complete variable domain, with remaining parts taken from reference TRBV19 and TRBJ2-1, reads DGGITQSPKYLFRKEGQNVTLSCEQNLNHDAMYWYRQDPGQGLRLIYYSQIVNDFQKGDIAEGYSVSREKKESFPLTVTSAQKNPTAFYLCASSFTSGRPYNEQFFGPGTRLTVL.